This T cell receptor beta chain was obtained from a study of sequential checkpoint blockade in melanoma. Across the study: Patients were randomized 1:1 to nivolumab-then-ipilimumab or ipilimumab-then-nivolumab first-line. Matched biopsies came pretreatment and at week 13 for approximately 20 patients. Findings of the study overall: Tumor T-cell fraction and clonality correlated with PD-L1 and CD8+ counts.

Method: immunoSEQ multiplex PCR; TCRdb's copy keeps in-frame clones and lacks some. The profile shows approximately 20,000 clones, over 60% of them singletons. Trimming pared 5 bases from V and 6 bases from J, leaving 20 bases between. Germline V lookup: CDR1 MNHGY, CDR2 SAAAGT. This CDR3 contains 16 residues. This clone showed up just a few times. Its target is not known. The treatment is: randomized to nivolumab then ipilimumab (arm A) or the reverse (arm B). This chain uses TRBV6-8 with TRBJ2-1, with D perhaps assigned TRBD1 or TRBD2 (6 bases each). Here the sequenced sample was tumor tissue (inferred from file names), taken from a patient given nivolumab and ipilimumab in sequence. The clonotype was recovered from a human donor with melanoma. In nucleotides, the CDR3 is TGTGCCAGCAGTACGGGACAACATAAGGGGGGCAATGAGCAGTTCTTC. Translating gives CASSTGQHKGGNEQFF.